The source of this TCR beta chain is a study of shared clonotypes between healthy human individuals. Whole-study results and caveats: Clonotype sharing among the donors was expected to vary with sequencing depth. A limitation of the genetic and exposure-history diversity represented arose from few donors.

In regard to this clone: Antigen: not known. Given a much more abundant clone one base away, this may be a read error.

Using immunoSEQ multiplex PCR, the repertoire was profiled, and TCRdb retains in-frame clones only, with some absent. The repertoire holds some 700,000 clones, with less than 95% as singletons. CD8 memory pooled CD45RO+ cells and CCR7-negative CD45RA+ TemRA cells. The sample was memory CD8+ T cells from PBMCs. Subset of the sample: CD45RO+ cells pooled with CCR7-negative TemRA cells. The receptor comes from a young man in good health. Some clones in this sample may be carry-over from other donors' samples.

The CDR3 bases are TGTGCCAGCAGCTTCACAGATACGCAGTATTTT. This codes for CASSFTDTQYF. The gene calls are TRBV7-6 and TRBJ2-3; no reliable D call. Germline V lookup: CDR1 SGHVS, CDR2 FNYEAQ. This CDR3 has 11 amino acids. V was trimmed by 3 bases and J by 2 bases, leaving 0 bases between them.